This record concerns one T cell receptor beta chain sequence. Its antigen is as yet unknown. The data derive from a study of T cell responses to AZD1222 COVID-19 vaccine. Study results and caveats: White British donors predominated, females outnumbered males, and clonal diversity was possibly underestimated. In all cases, repertoires were sampled only after the peak T cell response. Nearly half of the spike-specific TCRs reportedly recognize variant regions that carry no mutations. Spike-specific TCR depth and breadth grew after two AZD1222 doses.

The data were produced by immunoSEQ multiplex PCR, yet TCRdb's version contains in-frame clones alone and is incomplete. Here the sample spans roughly 99,000 clones, around 90% being singletons. V lost 0 bases to trimming and J lost 8 bases, with 16 bases between them. Germline CDR1 is SGHDN and CDR2 is FVKESK. The length of the CDR3 is 15 residues. This receptor was obtained from an adult in good health. The rearrangement uses TRBV14 and TRBJ1-2, with D unclear. The sample consisted of peripheral blood, taken on day 0 of AZD1222 vaccination. CDR3 loop: CASSQEPQTVRGYTF. CDR3 coding DNA: TGTGCCAGCAGCCAAGAGCCCCAGACGGTCCGCGGCTACACCTTC.